These T cell receptor beta chains were read from a single sample in a study of shared clonotypes between healthy human individuals. Clones were sequenced by immunoSEQ multiplex PCR, and TCRdb holds only the in-frame ones, with some missing. Of around 640,000 clones listed, approximately 96% were seen once; the top ten hold approximately 0.1%. The sample was naive CD8+ T cells sorted from blood. These receptors all stem from a woman aged 30 to 39 in good health. The CDR3 runs from the conserved cysteine through the conserved F or W. D genes are given only for firm matches. Part of the rows lack a size; the others show once, few, many or a class for expanded clones.

J	V	size	D	CDR3	DNA
TRBJ2-7	TRBV2	.	.	CASSEETYEQYF	TGTGCCAGCAGTGAGGAAACCTACGAGCAGTACTTC
TRBJ1-5	TRBV5-8	few	.	CASSLEGTQPQHF	TGTGCCAGCAGCTTAGAGGGGACACAGCCCCAGCATTTT
TRBJ1-4	TRBV4-2	.	.	CASSPEGISSNEKLFF	TGTGCCAGCAGCCCCGAGGGGATCAGTAGTAATGAAAAACTGTTTTTT
TRBJ2-2	TRBV6-5	once	.	CASSSPWGNTGELFF	TGTGCCAGCAGTTCCCCATGGGGTAACACCGGGGAGCTGTTTTTT
TRBJ2-7	TRBV4-1	.	.	CASSQEDPGPLIREQYF	TGCGCCAGCAGCCAAGAGGACCCGGGACCGCTCATACGCGAGCAGTACTTC
TRBJ1-5	TRBV6-6	.	.	CASSYSIRGHQPQHF	TGTGCCAGCAGTTACTCGATCAGGGGTCATCAGCCCCAGCATTTT
TRBJ1-1	TRBV27	.	.	CASSISRNTEAFF	TGTGCCAGCAGTATCTCACGAAACACTGAAGCTTTCTTT
TRBJ1-6	TRBV14	.	.	CASSQDDEGIPYNSPLHF	TGTGCCAGCAGCCAAGATGACGAGGGGATTCCCTATAATTCACCCCTCCACTTT
TRBJ2-7	TRBV11-2	.	.	CASSFEEGETYEQYF	TGTGCCAGCAGCTTCGAGGAGGGGGAGACCTACGAGCAGTACTTC
TRBJ1-1	TRBV6-5	.	.	CASRGTEAFF	TGTGCCAGCCGCGGGACTGAAGCTTTCTTT
TRBJ1-1	TRBV5-1	.	.	CASSLYRENTEAFF	TGCGCCAGCAGCTTATACAGGGAGAACACTGAAGCTTTCTTT
TRBJ1-1	TRBV6-1	.	.	CASSEMDTNTEAFF	TGTGCCAGCAGTGAAATGGACACGAACACTGAAGCTTTCTTT
TRBJ2-3	TRBV27	.	.	CASSLSDGGTDTQYF	TGTGCCAGCAGTTTATCGGACGGGGGCACAGATACGCAGTATTTT
TRBJ2-3	TRBV4-1	.	TRBD2	CASSLLAGVSPDTQYF	TGCGCCAGCAGCCTACTAGCGGGAGTATCGCCAGATACGCAGTATTTT
TRBJ2-1	TRBV28	.	TRBD2	CASSLYMPLAGVEVEQFF	TGTGCCAGCAGTTTATATATGCCGCTAGCGGGAGTCGAGGTTGAGCAGTTCTTC
TRBJ2-1	TRBV5-1	.	TRBD1	CASSWTGANEQFF	TGCGCCAGCAGCTGGACAGGGGCCAATGAGCAGTTCTTC
TRBJ2-3	TRBV5-6	.	TRBD2	CASSLVVTSDRDTQYF	TGTGCCAGCAGCTTGGTCGTGACTAGCGATCGAGATACGCAGTATTTT